Shown below are 18 T cell receptor beta chains from a single sample sequenced in a study of human T cells and chemical hapten exposure. One entry per CDR3 protein results from TCRdb running MiXCR on the RACE reads. The table records more than 110,000 distinct CDR3 sequences, approximately 12% of them present only once. Described time point: patch test 2, 6 weeks after DPC sensitization. Indicated treatment: therapeutic diphenylcyclopropenone sensitization with weekly scalp DPC. Sequencing was performed on whole blood, taken in connection with sensitization to the hapten diphenylcyclopropenone (DPC). All receptors derive from a woman between 50 and 59 years old with alopecia areata. Some clones in this sample may be carry-over from other donors' samples.

This clonotype came up a few times. The rearrangement uses TRBV27 and TRBJ1-5, with D maybe TRBD1 (6 bases). V was pared by 0 bases and J by 3 bases, with 9 bases between. The CDR3 loop spans 15 amino acids. Per the germline V gene, CDR1 is MNHEY and CDR2 is SMNVEV (reference sequence). The CDR3 DNA reads TGTGCCAGCAGTTTATCGGGGGGGCCCAATCAGCCCCAGCATTTT. The encoded protein is CASSLSGGPNQPQHF.

This clonotype was counted between two and nine times. The chain combines TRBV20-1 with TRBJ1-1; D uncertain. The CDR3 spans 14 residues. Germline loops: CDR1 DFQATT, CDR2 SNEGSKA (reference sequence). The V end was cut by 0 bases, the J end by 1 base, with 9 bases between. The CDR3 DNA reads TGCAGTGCTAGAGATCCCCCGGGGAACACTGAAGCTTTCTTT. Translation gives CSARDPPGNTEAFF.

This clonotype was detected a few times. The chain couples TRBV20-1 to TRBJ1-4; 7 nucleotides match TRBD1. Germline V CDR1 and CDR2: DFQATT, SNEGSKA (reference sequence). The CDR3 has 13 residues. The V and J ends lost 6 bases and 8 bases, in that order; junction bases with no gene match: 9. This CDR3 reads CSAHRQGGEKLFF. CDR3 bases: TGCAGTGCCCACCGACAGGGAGGCGAAAAACTGTTTTTT.

This clonotype showed up just a few times. V is TRBV20-1 and J is TRBJ2-5; TRBD1 agrees at 11 bases. CDR3 length equals 16 residues. Per the germline V gene, CDR1 is DFQATT and CDR2 is SNEGSKA (reference sequence). V was pared by 3 bases and J by 5 bases, with 11 bases of the junction left unmatched. The CDR3 here is CSASPGDRGKLETQYF. The CDR3 coding sequence is TGCAGTGCTAGTCCGGGGGACAGGGGGAAGTTGGAGACCCAGTACTTC.

V usage is TRBV5-6 and J usage is TRBJ1-2, with D unclear. The CDR3 totals 14 residues. The germline V gene has CDR1 SGHDT and CDR2 YYEEEE. V was cut by 0 bases and J by 0 bases, with 6 bases left in between. The CDR3 reads CASSLDSANYGYTF. CDR3 coding DNA: TGTGCCAGCAGCTTGGATTCAGCTAACTATGGCTACACCTTC.

This clonotype was detected a few times. The genes are TRBV5-1 and TRBJ2-7; 8 bases are a match to TRBD1. Trimming removed 3 bases from V and 6 bases from J; junction bases left unmatched: 11. CDR1 is SGHRS, CDR2 YFSETQ, per germline. The CDR3 runs 15 residues. CDR3 DNA: TGCGCCAGCAGCTCGACGACAGGGGTGGTTGGCGAGCAGTACTTC. It is translated as CASSSTTGVVGEQYF.

V and J are TRBV21-1 and TRBJ2-7; TRBD1 is the table's D call, not checked against the DNA. TRBV21-1 is tagged as a pseudogene. The CDR3 loop spans 15 amino acids. DNA of the CDR3: TGTGCCAGCATCAGACTCCGGGACACTCCCTACGAGCAGTACTTC. Protein: CASIRLRDTPYEQYF.

Here the CDR3 reads CASTVAGDTDTQYF. CDR3 DNA sequence: TGTGCCAGCACCGTAGCGGGAGACACAGATACGCAGTATTTT. The chain has TRBV5-6 and TRBJ2-3; 9 positions agree with TRBD2. Germline V gene sequence: CDR1 SGHDT, CDR2 YYEEEE. J lost 2 bases, V lost 6 bases, and 4 bases had no gene match. The CDR3 loop spans 14 amino acids.

The chain couples TRBV29-1 to TRBJ2-7; 9 bases match TRBD1. The germline gives CDR1 SQVTM, CDR2 ANQGSEA. This CDR3 contains 15 residues. V dropped 3 bases and J dropped 1; count of bases not matched to a gene: 7. The CDR3, as DNA: TGCAGCGTTGAGTACGGGACAGGGAAATCCTACGAGCAGTACTTC. Translating gives CSVEYGTGKSYEQYF.

Ten or more counts support this clonotype. The genes are TRBV19 and TRBJ2-3; D may be TRBD2 (6 bases). CDR3 length equals 13 residues. From germline, CDR1 is LNHDA and CDR2 SQIVND (reference sequence). V lost 7 bases, J lost 5 bases, and 13 bases lay in between. The CDR3 region has the DNA TGTGCCAGTAACCACCTGGGGGGAGATACGCAGTATTTT. It encodes CASNHLGGDTQYF.

This clonotype was recorded at least ten times. The chain carries TRBV6-2 or TRBV6-3 and TRBJ2-4; 7 bases are shared with TRBD1. V shed 2 bases and J 2 bases; nucleotides not matched to a gene: 6. The CDR3 totals 16 residues. CDR1 and CDR2 (germline): MNHEY, SVGEGT. CDR3 DNA: TGTGCCAGCAGTTACGACAGGGTAAAGACCAAAAACATTCAGTACTTC. It encodes CASSYDRVKTKNIQYF.

The genes are TRBV7-9 and TRBJ2-3, with D unclear. The ends were cut back, 4 bases at V and 3 bases at J, with 8 bases in the middle. CDR1 and CDR2 (germline): SEHNR, FQNEAQ (reference sequence). The CDR3 runs 13 residues. For the CDR3, the DNA is TGTGCCAGCAGCTCGGAGCCGACAGATACGCAGTATTTT. As protein: CASSSEPTDTQYF.

This clonotype came up a few times. The V and J genes are TRBV7-9 and TRBJ2-7; tentative D call: TRBD2 (5 bases). V was shortened by 5 bases and J by 6 bases, with 8 bases between the two germline ends. Germline V gives CDR1 SEHNR, CDR2 FQNEAQ (reference sequence). CDR3 length: 11 residues. CDR3 residues: CASSAEGEQYF. The DNA for the CDR3 is TGTGCCAGCAGCGCCGAGGGCGAGCAGTACTTC.

This rearrangement joins TRBV29-1 to TRBJ2-1; 8 bases match TRBD1. The length of the CDR3 is 13 residues. V gave up 6 bases and J gave up 9 bases; unmatched junction bases: 10. Germline values: CDR1 SQVTM, CDR2 ANQGSEA. The CDR3 loop is CSVQKGQGGEQFF. CDR3 nucleotides: TGCAGCGTCCAAAAAGGACAGGGCGGTGAGCAGTTCTTC.

Ten or more counts support this clonotype. The V and J genes are TRBV20-1 and TRBJ1-1; D remains unclear. V lost 3 bases and J 4 bases, leaving 12 bases between the germline ends. This CDR3 spans 13 amino acids. Germline CDR1 reads DFQATT; CDR2 reads SNEGSKA (reference sequence). DNA for the CDR3: TGCAGTGCTAGGGATACTTTACTCACTGAAGCTTTCTTT. Residues: CSARDTLLTEAFF.

The rearrangement joins TRBV15 to TRBJ1-5; 7 nucleotides align to TRBD1. The germline V gene encodes CDR1 LNHNV and CDR2 YYDKDF (reference sequence). This CDR3 contains 17 residues. V lost 3 bases, J lost 3 bases, and 11 bases stayed unmatched. CDR3 residues: CATSSRGVGRYNQPQHF. As DNA, the CDR3 is TGTGCCACCAGCAGCAGGGGGGTAGGCCGGTACAATCAGCCCCAGCATTTT.

This clonotype was seen at least ten times. This chain uses TRBV20-1 with TRBJ1-1; TRBD1 matches at 7 bases. Trimming took 4 bases from V and 1 from J; bases not matched to a gene: 6. CDR3 length: 14 residues. Germline V gives CDR1 DFQATT, CDR2 SNEGSKA (reference sequence). This CDR3 reads CSAKKGAGNTEAFF. The CDR3 bases are TGCAGTGCTAAAAAGGGGGCAGGGAACACTGAAGCTTTCTTT.

This clonotype was seen at least ten times. The rearrangement links TRBV5-4 to TRBJ2-7, with TRBD2 identical over 15 bases. Germline values: CDR1 SGHNT, CDR2 YYREEE (reference sequence). V shed 4 bases and J 5 bases; nucleotides not matched to a gene: 13. The CDR3 runs to 18 residues. CDR3 residues: CASSNGLAGGLRGNEQYF. The CDR3 region has the DNA TGTGCCAGCAGCAACGGACTAGCGGGAGGGCTCCGGGGGAACGAGCAGTACTTC.